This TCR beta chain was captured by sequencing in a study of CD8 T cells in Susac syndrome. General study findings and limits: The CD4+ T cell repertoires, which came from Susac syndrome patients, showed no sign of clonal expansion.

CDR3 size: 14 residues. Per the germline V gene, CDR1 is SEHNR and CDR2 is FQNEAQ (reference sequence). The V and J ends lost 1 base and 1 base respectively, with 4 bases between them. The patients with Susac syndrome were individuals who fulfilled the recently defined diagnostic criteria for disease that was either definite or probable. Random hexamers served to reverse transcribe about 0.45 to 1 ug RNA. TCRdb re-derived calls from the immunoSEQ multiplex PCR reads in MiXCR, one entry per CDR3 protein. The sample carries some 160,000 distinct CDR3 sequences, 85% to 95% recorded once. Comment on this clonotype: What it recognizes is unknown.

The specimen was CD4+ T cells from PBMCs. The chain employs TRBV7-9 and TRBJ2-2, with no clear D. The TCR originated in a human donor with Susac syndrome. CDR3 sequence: CASSLGKNTGELFF. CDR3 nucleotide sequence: TGTGCCAGCAGCTTAGGGAAGAACACCGGGGAGCTGTTTTTT.